This TCR beta chain stems from a study of T cells in Graves' hyperthyroidism and ophthalmopathy. Germline V gene sequence: CDR1 MNHEY, CDR2 SMNVEV (reference sequence). The V segment lost 6 bases and the J segment 3 bases; nucleotides outside the gene matches: 6. The length of the CDR3 is 14 residues. This clonotype was observed at least ten times. It was RNA transcripts that yielded the amplified TCR beta CDR3 regions. The HTBI primer set drove a first-round RT-PCR of the TCR CDR3. TCRdb passed the multiplex PCR reads through MiXCR, listing each CDR3 protein once. This sample yields 300,000 to 450,000 distinct CDR3 sequences, of which less than 20% are seen a single time; less than 45% belongs to the top ten.

What was sequenced was blood. The clonotype comes from a man younger than 35 with Graves' ophthalmopathy. The chain employs TRBV27 and TRBJ1-1; 8 nucleotides align to TRBD1. As DNA, the CDR3 is TGTGCCAGCAGGCAATTACAGGGGGACACTGAAGCTTTCTTT. Translating it yields CASRQLQGDTEAFF.